This T cell receptor (beta chain) was retrieved from a study of shared clonotypes between healthy human individuals. CDR3 size: 15 residues. Deletions cut 5 bases from V and 1 base from J, with 14 bases between. Germline-derived CDR1 and CDR2 are MNHNS and SASEGT. Source study methods: ImmunoSEQ output held junction-only sequences without quality scores, so filtering differed. Repertoires were generated with immunoSEQ multiplex PCR, while TCRdb's copy carries only in-frame clones and drops some. V, J and clone size were drawn from that table, and D and trimming were deduced from the DNA. Among roughly 500,000 clones, about four fifths were seen once, and the ten largest hold under 15%.

Specimen: PBMCs. The genes are TRBV6-1 and TRBJ1-1; the D gene is possibly TRBD1 (6 bases). This sequence originates from a woman in her forties in good health. Some clones in this sample may be carry-over from other donors' samples. The CDR3 sequence: CASSTLAGANTEAFF. CDR3 DNA sequence: TGTGCCAGCAGTACCCTGGCAGGGGCGAACACTGAAGCTTTCTTT.